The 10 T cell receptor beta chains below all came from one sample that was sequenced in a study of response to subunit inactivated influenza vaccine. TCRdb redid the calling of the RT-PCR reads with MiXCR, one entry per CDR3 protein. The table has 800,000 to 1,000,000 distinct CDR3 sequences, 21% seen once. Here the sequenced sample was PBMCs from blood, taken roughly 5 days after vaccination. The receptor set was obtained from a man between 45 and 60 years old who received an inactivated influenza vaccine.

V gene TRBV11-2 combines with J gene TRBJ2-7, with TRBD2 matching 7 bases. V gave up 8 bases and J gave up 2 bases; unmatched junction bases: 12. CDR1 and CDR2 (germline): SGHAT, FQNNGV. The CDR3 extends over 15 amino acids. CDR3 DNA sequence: TGTGCCAGCGGCTCCCCGGAGCGGGACCCCTACGAGCAGTACTTC. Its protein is CASGSPERDPYEQYF. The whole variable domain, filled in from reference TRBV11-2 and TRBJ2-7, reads EAGVAQSPRYKIIEKRQSVAFWCNPISGHATLYWYQQILGQGPKLLIQFQNNGVVDDSQLPKDRFSAERLKGVDSTLKIQPAKLEDSAVYLCASGSPERDPYEQYFGPGTRLTVT.

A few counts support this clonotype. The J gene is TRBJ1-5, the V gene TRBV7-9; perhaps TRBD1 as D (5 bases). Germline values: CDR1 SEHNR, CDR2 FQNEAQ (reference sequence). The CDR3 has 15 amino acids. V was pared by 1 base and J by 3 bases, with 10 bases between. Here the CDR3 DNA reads TGTGCCAGCAGCTTAGAAGGAGGGGTCAATCAGCCCCAGCATTTT. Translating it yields CASSLEGGVNQPQHF.

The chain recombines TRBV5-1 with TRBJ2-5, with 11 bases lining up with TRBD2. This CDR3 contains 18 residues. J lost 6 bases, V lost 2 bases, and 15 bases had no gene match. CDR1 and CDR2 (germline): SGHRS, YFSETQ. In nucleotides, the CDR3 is TGCGCCAGCAGCTTTATCCCCCCGACTAGCGGGAAATGGCAGACCCAGTACTTC. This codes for CASSFIPPTSGKWQTQYF.

The CDR3 sequence: CSARTSGGAGETQYF. Here the CDR3 DNA reads TGCAGTGCTAGGACTAGCGGGGGGGCCGGGGAGACCCAGTACTTC. The rearrangement uses TRBV20-1 and TRBJ2-5, with 14 bases lining up with TRBD2. Losses at the gene ends were 3 bases for V and 5 bases for J; bases not matched to a gene: 5. This CDR3 has 15 amino acids. CDR1 is DFQATT and CDR2 is SNEGSKA in the germline V gene (reference sequence).

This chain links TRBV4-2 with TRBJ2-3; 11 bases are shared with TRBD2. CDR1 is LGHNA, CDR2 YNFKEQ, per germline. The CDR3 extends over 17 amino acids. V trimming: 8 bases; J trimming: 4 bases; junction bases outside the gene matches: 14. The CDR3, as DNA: TGTGCCAGCGACCGGACTAGCGGGCAAGGGATCGCAGATACGCAGTATTTT. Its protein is CASDRTSGQGIADTQYF.

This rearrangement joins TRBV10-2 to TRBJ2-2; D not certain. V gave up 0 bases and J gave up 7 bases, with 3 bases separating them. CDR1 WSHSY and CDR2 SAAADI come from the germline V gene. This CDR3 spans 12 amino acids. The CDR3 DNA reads TGCGCCAGCAGTGAGTCTGGCGGGGAGCTGTTTTTT. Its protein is CASSESGGELFF.

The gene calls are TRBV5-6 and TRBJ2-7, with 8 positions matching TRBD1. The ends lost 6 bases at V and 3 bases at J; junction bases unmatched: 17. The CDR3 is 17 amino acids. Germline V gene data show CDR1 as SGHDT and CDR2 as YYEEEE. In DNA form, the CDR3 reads TGTGCCAGCACCAACCTAGTTCCGGGACAGGCCCTCTACGAGCAGTACTTC. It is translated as CASTNLVPGQALYEQYF. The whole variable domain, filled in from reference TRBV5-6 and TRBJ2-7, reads DAGVTQSPTHLIKTRGQQVTLRCSPKSGHDTVSWYQQALGQGPQFIFQYYEEEERQRGNFPDRFSGHQFPNYSSELNVNALLLGDSALYLCASTNLVPGQALYEQYFGPGTRLTVT.

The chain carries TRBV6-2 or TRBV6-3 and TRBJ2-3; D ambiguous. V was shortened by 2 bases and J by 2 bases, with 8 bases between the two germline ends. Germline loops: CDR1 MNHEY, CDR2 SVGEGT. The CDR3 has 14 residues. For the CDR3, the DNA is TGTGCCAGCAGTTACAATCGGTACACAGATACGCAGTATTTT. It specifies CASSYNRYTDTQYF.

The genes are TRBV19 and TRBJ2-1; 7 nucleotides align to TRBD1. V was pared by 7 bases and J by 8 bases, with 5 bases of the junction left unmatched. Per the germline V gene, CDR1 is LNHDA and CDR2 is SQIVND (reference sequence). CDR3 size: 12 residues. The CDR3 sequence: CASTTGAHEQFF. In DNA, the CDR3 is TGTGCCAGTACAACAGGGGCCCATGAGCAGTTCTTC.

The CDR3 nucleotides are TGTGCCAGCAGTCCGGGGGCCGAAAACATTCAGTACTTC. Encoded protein: CASSPGAENIQYF. V is TRBV28 and J is TRBJ2-4; D tentatively fits TRBD1 or TRBD2 (6 bases each). Germline loops: CDR1 MDHEN, CDR2 SYDVKM. V gave up 5 bases and J gave up 5 bases, with 10 bases separating them. The CDR3 is made up of 13 amino acids.